The present TCR beta chain was sequenced within a study of T cell repertoires and Cas9 in healthy adults (dated by TCRdb to the late 2010s). For the study in its entirety: Within the CD4 and CD8 compartments, the researchers characterized SpCas9-reactive T cells in terms of multi-effector potency, cytotoxicity and lineage determination. This study looked at whether people already carry T cell immunity to the Streptococcus pyogenes Cas9 nuclease (SpCas9), the enzyme used in CRISPR gene editing.

To prepare the library, the immunoSEQ multiplex PCR assay was applied. TCRdb took this table from immuneACCESS and kept in-frame rearrangements with V and J called. Such tables lack part of the clones; where checked against another copy, unresolved V genes explain under half of the gap, and the rest is unexplained. The sample contains 20,000 to 25,000 clones, more than 90% of them found a single time. Of the sample, 0.65% to 0.8% falls within the top ten clones. The investigation overall reported the following: In vitro, SpCas9-reactive regulatory T cells were reported to reduce the proliferation and function of SpCas9-reactive effector T cells.

Healthy humans served as the donors. About this clone itself: Its antigen remains undetermined. No much larger clonotype is one base removed from it; base qualities were not supplied.

Taken from cysteine to phenylalanine, the CDR3 has 13 residues. The retained sequence is limited to the CDR3, 39 bases, with the frame set at the first base. Based on the germline V gene (reference sequence), the CDR1 and CDR2 sequences are SGHKS and YYEKEE. The junction carries 9 bases between V and J, which are trimmed by 6 bases and 0 bases respectively. In this chain, TRBV5-5 is recombined with TRBJ1-1; no D segment can be confidently identified. Sequenced sample: CD4+ effector T cells (CD127+, CD25-, CD137-, CD154-) from PBMCs; culture status not recorded. The sequence was obtained from a human donor in good health. This receptor carries the CDR3 CASTDLMNTEAFF. The nucleotides are TGTGCCAGCACCGACCTAATGAACACTGAAGCTTTCTTT.